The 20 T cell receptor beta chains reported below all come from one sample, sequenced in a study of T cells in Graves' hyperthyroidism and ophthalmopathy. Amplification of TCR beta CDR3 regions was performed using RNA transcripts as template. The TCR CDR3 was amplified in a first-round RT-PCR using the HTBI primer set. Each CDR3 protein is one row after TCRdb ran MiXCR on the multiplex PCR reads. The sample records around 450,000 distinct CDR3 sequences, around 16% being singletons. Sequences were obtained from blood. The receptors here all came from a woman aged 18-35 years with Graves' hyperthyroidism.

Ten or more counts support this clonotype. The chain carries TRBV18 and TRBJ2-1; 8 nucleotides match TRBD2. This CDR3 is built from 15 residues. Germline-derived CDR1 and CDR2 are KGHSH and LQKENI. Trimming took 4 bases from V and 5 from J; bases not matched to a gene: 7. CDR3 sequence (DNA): TGTGCCAGCTCACAATGGACTAGCAGACACAATGAGCAGTTCTTC. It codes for CASSQWTSRHNEQFF.

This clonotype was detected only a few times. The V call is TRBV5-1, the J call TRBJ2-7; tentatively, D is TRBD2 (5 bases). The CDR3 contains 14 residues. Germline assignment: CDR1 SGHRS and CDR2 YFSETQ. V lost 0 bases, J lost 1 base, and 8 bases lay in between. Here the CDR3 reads CASSLDGVSYEQYF. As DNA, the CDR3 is TGCGCCAGCAGCTTGGACGGGGTTTCCTACGAGCAGTACTTC.

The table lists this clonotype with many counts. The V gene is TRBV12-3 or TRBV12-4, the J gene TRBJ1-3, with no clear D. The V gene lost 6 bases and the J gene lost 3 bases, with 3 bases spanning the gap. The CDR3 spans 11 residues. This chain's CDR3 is CASSDGNTIYF. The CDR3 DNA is TGTGCCAGCAGCGATGGAAACACCATATATTTT.

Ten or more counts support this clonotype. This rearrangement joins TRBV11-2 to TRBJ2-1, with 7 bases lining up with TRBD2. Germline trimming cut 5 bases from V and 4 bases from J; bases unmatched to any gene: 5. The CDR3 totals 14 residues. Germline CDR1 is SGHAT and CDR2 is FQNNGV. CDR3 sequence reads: CASSHWREYNEQFF. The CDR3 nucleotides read TGTGCCAGCAGCCACTGGCGGGAGTACAATGAGCAGTTCTTC. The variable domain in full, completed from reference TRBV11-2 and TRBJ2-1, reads EAGVAQSPRYKIIEKRQSVAFWCNPISGHATLYWYQQILGQGPKLLIQFQNNGVVDDSQLPKDRFSAERLKGVDSTLKIQPAKLEDSAVYLCASSHWREYNEQFFGPGTRLTVL.

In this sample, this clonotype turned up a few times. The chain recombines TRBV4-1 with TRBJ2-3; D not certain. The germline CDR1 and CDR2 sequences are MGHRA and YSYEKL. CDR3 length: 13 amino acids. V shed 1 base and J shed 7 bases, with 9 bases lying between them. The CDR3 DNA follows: TGCGCCAGCAGCCAAGGACGCGGTTATACGCAGTATTTT. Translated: CASSQGRGYTQYF.

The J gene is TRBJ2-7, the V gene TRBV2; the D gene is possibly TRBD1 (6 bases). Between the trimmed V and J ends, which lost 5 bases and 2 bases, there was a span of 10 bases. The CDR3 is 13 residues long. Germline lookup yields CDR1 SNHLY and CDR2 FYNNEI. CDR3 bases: TGTGCCAGCAGTATGGGGACACCCTACGAGCAGTACTTC. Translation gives CASSMGTPYEQYF.

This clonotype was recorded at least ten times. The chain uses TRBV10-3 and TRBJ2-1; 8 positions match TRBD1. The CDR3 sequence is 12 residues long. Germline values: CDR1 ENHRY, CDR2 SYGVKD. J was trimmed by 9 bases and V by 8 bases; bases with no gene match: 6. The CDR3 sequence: CAIGQGAGEQFF. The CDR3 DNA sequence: TGTGCCATCGGGCAGGGGGCGGGTGAGCAGTTCTTC.

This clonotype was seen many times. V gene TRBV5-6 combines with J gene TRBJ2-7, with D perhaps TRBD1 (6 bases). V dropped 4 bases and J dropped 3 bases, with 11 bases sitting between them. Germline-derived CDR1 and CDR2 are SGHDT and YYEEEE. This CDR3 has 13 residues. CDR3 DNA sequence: TGTGCCAGCAGCGACACAGGGATCTACGAGCAGTACTTC. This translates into CASSDTGIYEQYF.

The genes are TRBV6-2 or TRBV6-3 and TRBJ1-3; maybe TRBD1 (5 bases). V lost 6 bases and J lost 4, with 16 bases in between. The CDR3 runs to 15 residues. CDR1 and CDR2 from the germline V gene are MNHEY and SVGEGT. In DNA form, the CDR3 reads TGTGCCAGCAGAGTAACAGGAATTCCCGGAAACACCATATATTTT. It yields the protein CASRVTGIPGNTIYF.

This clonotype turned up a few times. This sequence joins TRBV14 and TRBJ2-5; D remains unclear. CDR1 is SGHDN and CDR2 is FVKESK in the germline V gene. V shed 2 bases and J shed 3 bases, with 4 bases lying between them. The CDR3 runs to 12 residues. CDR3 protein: CASSQTEETQYF. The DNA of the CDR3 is TGTGCCAGCAGCCAAACGGAAGAGACCCAGTACTTC.

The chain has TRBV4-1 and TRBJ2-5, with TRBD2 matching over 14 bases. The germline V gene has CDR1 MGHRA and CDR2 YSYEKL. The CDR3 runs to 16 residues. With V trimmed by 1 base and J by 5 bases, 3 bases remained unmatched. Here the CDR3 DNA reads TGCGCCAGCAGCCAAGTCGGGACTAGCGGGAGTGAGACCCAGTACTTC. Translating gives CASSQVGTSGSETQYF.

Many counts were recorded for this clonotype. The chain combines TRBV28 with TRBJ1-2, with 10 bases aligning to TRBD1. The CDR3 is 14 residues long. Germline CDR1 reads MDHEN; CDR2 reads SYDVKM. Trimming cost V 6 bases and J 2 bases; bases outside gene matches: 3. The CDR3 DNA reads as TGTGCCAGCAGGACGACAGGGGGCAACTATGGCTACACCTTC. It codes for CASRTTGGNYGYTF.

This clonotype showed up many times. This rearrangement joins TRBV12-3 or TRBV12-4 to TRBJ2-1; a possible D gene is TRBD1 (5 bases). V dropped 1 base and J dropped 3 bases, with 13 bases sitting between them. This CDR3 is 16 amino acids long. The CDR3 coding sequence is TGTGCCAGCAGTTTAGTCAATGGGGCTCGCTACAATGAGCAGTTCTTC. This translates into CASSLVNGARYNEQFF.

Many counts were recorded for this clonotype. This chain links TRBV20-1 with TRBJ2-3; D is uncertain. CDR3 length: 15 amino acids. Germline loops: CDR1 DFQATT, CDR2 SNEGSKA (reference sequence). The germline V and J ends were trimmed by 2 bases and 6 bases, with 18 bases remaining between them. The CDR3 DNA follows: TGCAGTGCTAGAACGAACATTTCAGAATTGGATACGCAGTATTTT. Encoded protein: CSARTNISELDTQYF.

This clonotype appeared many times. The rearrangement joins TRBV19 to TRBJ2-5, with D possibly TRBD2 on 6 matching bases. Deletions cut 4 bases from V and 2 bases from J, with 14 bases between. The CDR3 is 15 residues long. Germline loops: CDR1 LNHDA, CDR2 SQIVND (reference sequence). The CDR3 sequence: CASSTGGQIQETQYF. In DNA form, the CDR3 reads TGTGCCAGTAGTACCGGAGGGCAGATTCAAGAGACCCAGTACTTC.

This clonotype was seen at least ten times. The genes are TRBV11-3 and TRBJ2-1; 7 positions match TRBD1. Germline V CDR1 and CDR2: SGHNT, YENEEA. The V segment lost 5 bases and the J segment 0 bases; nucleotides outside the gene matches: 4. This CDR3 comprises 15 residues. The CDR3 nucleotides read TGTGCCAGCAGCCGTGGGGACAGCTCCTACAATGAGCAGTTCTTC. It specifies CASSRGDSSYNEQFF.

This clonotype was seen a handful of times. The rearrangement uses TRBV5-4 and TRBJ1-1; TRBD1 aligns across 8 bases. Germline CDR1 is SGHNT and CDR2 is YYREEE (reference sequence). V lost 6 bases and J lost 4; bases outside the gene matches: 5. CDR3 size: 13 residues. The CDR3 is CASTTTGVTEAFF. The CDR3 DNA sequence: TGTGCCAGCACTACGACAGGGGTCACTGAAGCTTTCTTT. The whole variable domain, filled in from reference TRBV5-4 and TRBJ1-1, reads ETGVTQSPTHLIKTRGQQVTLRCSSQSGHNTVSWYQQALGQGPQFIFQYYREEENGRGNFPPRFSGLQFPNYSSELNVNALELDDSALYLCASTTTGVTEAFFGQGTRLTVV.

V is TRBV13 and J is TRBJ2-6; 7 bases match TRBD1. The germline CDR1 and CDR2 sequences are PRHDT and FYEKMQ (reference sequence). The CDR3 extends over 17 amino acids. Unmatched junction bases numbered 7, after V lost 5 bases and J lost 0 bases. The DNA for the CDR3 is TGTGCCAGCAGCCGCGGACAGGTCGACTCTGGGGCCAACGTCCTGACTTTC. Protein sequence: CASSRGQVDSGANVLTF.

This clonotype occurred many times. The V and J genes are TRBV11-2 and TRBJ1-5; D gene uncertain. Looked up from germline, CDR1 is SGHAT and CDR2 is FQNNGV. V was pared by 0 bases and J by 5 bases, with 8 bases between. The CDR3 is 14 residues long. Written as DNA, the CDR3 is TGTGCCAGCAGCTTAGAAGGGTCCTATCAGCCCCAGCATTTT. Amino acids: CASSLEGSYQPQHF.

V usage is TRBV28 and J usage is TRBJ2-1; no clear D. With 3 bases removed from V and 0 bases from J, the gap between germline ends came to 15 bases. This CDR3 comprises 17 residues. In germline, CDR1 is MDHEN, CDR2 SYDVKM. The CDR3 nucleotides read TGTGCCAGCAGTTTTAGGCCGGTGGATAGCTCCTACAATGAGCAGTTCTTC. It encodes CASSFRPVDSSYNEQFF.